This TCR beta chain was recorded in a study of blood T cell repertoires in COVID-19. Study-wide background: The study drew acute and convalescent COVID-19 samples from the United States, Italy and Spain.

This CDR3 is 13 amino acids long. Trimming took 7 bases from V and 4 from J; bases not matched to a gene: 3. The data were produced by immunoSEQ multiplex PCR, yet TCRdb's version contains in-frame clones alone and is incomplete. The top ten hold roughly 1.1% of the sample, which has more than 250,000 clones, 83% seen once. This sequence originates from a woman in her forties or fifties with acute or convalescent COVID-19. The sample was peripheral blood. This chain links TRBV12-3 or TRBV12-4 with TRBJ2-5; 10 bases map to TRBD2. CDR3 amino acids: CASTRLAGETQYF. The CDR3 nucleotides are TGTGCCAGCACCAGACTAGCGGGAGAGACCCAGTACTTC.